The next 6 T cell receptor beta chains were all read from a single sample in a study of response to subunit inactivated influenza vaccine. TCRdb re-analysed the RT-PCR reads in MiXCR, keeping a single row per CDR3 protein. The table lists about 190,000 distinct CDR3 sequences, 14% of them singletons. This specimen consisted of CD8+ T cells sorted from PBMCs, obtained 4 to 6 days after vaccination. These receptors were taken from a man aged 50-59 years who received an inactivated influenza vaccine.

At least ten counts were recorded for this clonotype. The chain employs TRBV29-1 and TRBJ1-1; D is possibly TRBD1 (5 bases). Germline CDR1 SQVTM, CDR2 ANQGSEA. V was shortened by 6 bases and J by 4 bases, with 15 bases between the two germline ends. This CDR3 contains 13 residues. CDR3 region: CSVKTGGGTEAFF. CDR3 DNA sequence: TGCAGCGTCAAGACCGGCGGGGGCACTGAAGCTTTCTTT. Full variable domain (remainder filled in from reference TRBV29-1 and TRBJ1-1): SAVISQKPSRDICQRGTSLTIQCQVDSQVTMMFWYRQQPGQSLTLIATANQGSEATYESGFVIDKFPISRPNLTFSTLTVSNMSPEDSSIYLCSVKTGGGTEAFFGQGTRLTVV.

This clonotype was counted a few times. V usage is TRBV2 and J usage is TRBJ2-1; TRBD2 agrees at 8 bases. V gave up 6 bases and J gave up 7 bases; unmatched junction bases: 5. The germline V gene encodes CDR1 SNHLY and CDR2 FYNNEI. The CDR3 extends over 13 amino acids. CDR3 bases: TGTGCCAGCAGACGGGAGGGCCTGAATGAGCAGTTCTTC. This encodes CASRREGLNEQFF.

This clonotype was recorded at least ten times. CDR3 DNA sequence: TGTGCCCCATGGGTGGATCAGCCCCAGCATTTT. This translates into CAPWVDQPQHF. V is TRBV7-2 and J is TRBJ1-5; D is ambiguous. Per germline, CDR1 SGHTA and CDR2 FQGNSA. This CDR3 is 11 amino acids long. V lost 11 bases and J lost 5, with 10 bases in between.

This clonotype was counted ten times or more. The chain has TRBV28 and TRBJ2-1, with 7 bases identical to TRBD2. Losses at the gene ends were 3 bases for V and 10 bases for J; bases not matched to a gene: 15. CDR3 length: 16 amino acids. Germline CDR1 is MDHEN and CDR2 is SYDVKM. The chain's CDR3 is CASSFGGTYLGGEQFF. CDR3 DNA: TGTGCCAGCAGTTTTGGAGGGACCTACCTCGGGGGGGAGCAGTTCTTC.

This clonotype has a count of ten or more. The chain couples TRBV25-1 to TRBJ2-1; D is ambiguous. CDR3 length equals 13 residues. The germline V gene encodes CDR1 MGHDK and CDR2 SYGVNS. Trimming pared 5 bases from V and 9 bases from J, leaving 14 bases between. CDR3 loop: CASSIGHDLEQFF. The CDR3 region has the DNA TGTGCCAGCAGTATCGGGCACGATCTTGAGCAGTTCTTC.

V and J are TRBV27 and TRBJ2-7; D gene uncertain. Germline CDR1 and CDR2: MNHEY and SMNVEV (reference sequence). Trimming cost V 8 bases and J 3 bases, with 14 bases left between them. The length of the CDR3 is 13 residues. The CDR3 here is CASRPRPFYEQYF. CDR3 sequence (DNA): TGTGCCAGCCGCCCCCGACCGTTCTACGAGCAGTACTTC.